The sequence of this T cell receptor beta chain was determined in a study of blood T cell repertoires in COVID-19. Study as a whole: The United States, Italy and Spain were the sources of the acute and convalescent COVID-19 samples. Sources were T cells, B-cell-depleted T cells, or PBMCs; the material itself was cDNA or gDNA.

Original processing methods: Cell counts per sample came from amplifying reference gene primers. Produced via immunoSEQ multiplex PCR; TCRdb's table is partial and in-frame only. V, J and clone size were drawn from that table, and D and trimming were deduced from the DNA. Seen here are about 490,000 clones, approximately 83% observed once, and the top ten hold roughly 3.1%. This clonotype originated in a human donor in a cohort sampled during active COVID-19. Sequencing used peripheral blood.

The CDR3 DNA is TGCGCCAGCAGAGACAGCGCAGGGGCAACTAATGAAAAACTGTTTTTT. The encoded protein is CASRDSAGATNEKLFF. The chain employs TRBV5-1 and TRBJ1-4; a weak D match, TRBD1 (6 bases). The CDR3 is 16 residues long. Per the germline V gene, CDR1 is SGHRS and CDR2 is YFSETQ. The ends were cut back, 5 bases at V and 0 bases at J, with 14 bases in the middle.